The rows below give T cell receptor beta chains drawn from one sample of a study of CD8+ T cells in alopecia areata. The method was immunoSEQ multiplex PCR; TCRdb's version includes in-frame clones alone and lacks a portion of them. There are about 210,000 clones in the sample; 55% to 70% occur only once, and 4.2% lies in the top ten. The sample consisted of CD4+ T cells sorted from blood, taken at week 4, from a patient treated with tofacitinib. These receptors all come from a human donor with alopecia areata. Both conserved end residues are part of each CDR3. The order of the fields is clone size, J gene, V gene, D gene, CDR3 protein, CDR3 DNA. D genes are given only for firm matches. Clone sizes are given selectively: once, few, many, or a class where the clone is expanded.

NA	TRBJ2-7	TRBV29-1	NA	CSADRLRGNEQYF	TGCAGCGCTGACCGCCTGCGTGGGAACGAGCAGTACTTC
NA	TRBJ1-1	TRBV5-1	NA	CASSSREGGTEAFF	TGCGCCAGCAGCTCCAGGGAAGGCGGCACTGAAGCTTTCTTT
NA	TRBJ1-2	TRBV6-5	NA	CASSYSAVQANYGYTF	TGTGCCAGCAGTTACTCGGCCGTACAAGCTAACTATGGCTACACCTTC
few	TRBJ2-3	TRBV14	NA	CASSPDFWTENPTDTQYF	TGTGCCAGCAGCCCAGATTTTTGGACGGAGAACCCCACAGATACGCAGTATTTT
NA	TRBJ2-6	TRBV5-1	NA	CASSIGTGANVLTF	TGCGCCAGCAGCATAGGTACTGGGGCCAACGTCCTGACTTTC
few	TRBJ1-1	TRBV5-1	NA	CASSLSGSITEAFF	TGCGCCAGCAGCTTGTCAGGGTCCATCACTGAAGCTTTCTTT
NA	TRBJ1-1	TRBV6-6	NA	CASRSRALDGTEAFF	TGTGCCAGCAGATCCAGGGCCCTTGACGGAACTGAAGCTTTCTTT
NA	TRBJ1-3	TRBV9	NA	CASTAGIGNTIYF	TGTGCCAGCACGGCAGGGATAGGAAACACCATATATTTT
few	TRBJ1-1	TRBV30	NA	CAWSSEGITEAFF	TGTGCCTGGAGTTCCGAGGGGATTACTGAAGCTTTCTTT
NA	TRBJ2-2	TRBV10-3	NA	CAISRPDSRLGELFF	TGTGCCATCAGCCGTCCGGACAGCAGACTGGGGGAGCTGTTTTTT
few	TRBJ1-6	TRBV10-3	TRBD1	CAIGDRGNSPLHF	TGTGCCATCGGGGACAGGGGGAATTCACCCCTCCACTTT
few	TRBJ2-7	TRBV6-6	TRBD2	CASSSGGGVDYEQYF	TGTGCCAGCAGCTCGGGAGGAGGGGTGGACTACGAGCAGTACTTC
NA	TRBJ1-6	TRBV15	NA	CATSRDVGLGSPLHF	TGTGCCACCAGCAGAGATGTGGGCCTGGGCTCACCCCTCCACTTT
few	TRBJ2-1	TRBV11-3	TRBD1	CASSDRTGSNEQFF	TGTGCCAGCAGCGACCGGACAGGGAGCAATGAGCAGTTCTTC
NA	TRBJ1-6	TRBV10-3	NA	CAISKGNSSPLHF	TGTGCCATCAGTAAAGGAAATAGTTCACCCCTCCACTTT
NA	TRBJ2-5	TRBV2	NA	CASSAGGWETQYF	TGTGCCAGCAGTGCTGGAGGGTGGGAGACCCAGTACTTC
NA	TRBJ1-4	TRBV29-1	TRBD1	CSASLRDSNEKLFF	TGCAGCGCCTCACTCCGGGACAGTAATGAAAAACTGTTTTTT
NA	TRBJ2-5	TRBV2	NA	CASSEALPYQETQYF	TGTGCCAGCAGTGAAGCGCTGCCGTACCAAGAGACCCAGTACTTC
NA	TRBJ1-1	TRBV29-1	NA	CSVAPKVMNTEAFF	TGCAGCGTCGCTCCGAAGGTCATGAACACTGAAGCTTTCTTT
NA	TRBJ1-3	TRBV29-1	NA	CSVERVSGNTIYF	TGCAGCGTTGAGAGGGTGTCTGGAAACACCATATATTTT
NA	TRBJ2-7	TRBV28	NA	CASSERPAEQYF	TGTGCCAGCAGCGAGCGTCCCGCCGAGCAGTACTTC
NA	TRBJ2-4	TRBV4-1	NA	CASSHPNGQDIQYF	TGCGCCAGCAGCCACCCCAACGGACAAGACATTCAGTACTTC
NA	TRBJ1-1	TRBV29-1	NA	CSVGHNTEAFF	TGCAGCGTTGGACACAACACTGAAGCTTTCTTT
NA	TRBJ2-1	TRBV6-5	NA	CASSSVGNEQFF	TGTGCCAGCAGTTCGGTGGGCAATGAGCAGTTCTTC
NA	TRBJ1-6	TRBV7-3	NA	CASSPGNSNSPLHF	TGTGCCAGCAGCCCCGGGAATTCTAATTCACCCCTCCACTTT
NA	TRBJ2-5	TRBV5-1	TRBD2	CASSLSSGGAETQYF	TGCGCCAGCAGCTTGTCTAGCGGGGGGGCGGAGACCCAGTACTTC
NA	TRBJ1-5	TRBV6-1	NA	CASSGRGPGGTRDQPQHF	TGTGCCAGCAGTGGTAGGGGCCCGGGAGGGACCCGCGATCAGCCCCAGCATTTT
NA	TRBJ2-1	TRBV15	NA	CATSTVQGFNEQFF	TGTGCCACCAGCACAGTTCAGGGCTTCAATGAGCAGTTCTTC
NA	TRBJ2-4	TRBV6-5	TRBD1	CASRGQDAKNIQYF	TGTGCCAGCAGGGGACAGGACGCCAAAAACATTCAGTACTTC
NA	TRBJ1-1	TRBV7-9	TRBD1	CASSSGQGRTEAFF	TGTGCCAGCAGCTCGGGACAGGGAAGAACTGAAGCTTTCTTT
NA	TRBJ2-7	TRBV7-2	NA	CASSKAYEQYF	TGTGCCAGCAGCAAAGCCTACGAGCAGTACTTC
once	TRBJ1-1	TRBV9	NA	CASSVDQGSWGNTEAFF	TGTGCCAGCAGCGTAGATCAGGGGTCCTGGGGAAACACTGAAGCTTTCTTT
few	TRBJ1-2	TRBV6-5	NA	CASSYSKRVNGYTF	TGTGCCAGCAGTTACTCGAAGAGGGTAAATGGCTACACCTTC
NA	TRBJ2-6	TRBV5-6	NA	CASSLWTQSGANVLTF	TGTGCCAGCAGCTTATGGACCCAATCTGGGGCCAACGTCCTGACTTTC
NA	TRBJ1-1	TRBV18	NA	CASSAQKTEAFF	TGTGCCAGCTCGGCTCAAAAGACTGAAGCTTTCTTT
NA	TRBJ2-5	TRBV5-1	NA	CASSLGSQETQYF	TGCGCCAGCAGCTTGGGGTCCCAAGAGACCCAGTACTTC
few	TRBJ1-1	TRBV29-1	NA	CSVGAALNTEAFF	TGCAGCGTTGGGGCGGCTCTGAACACTGAAGCTTTCTTT
once	TRBJ2-7	TRBV15	NA	CATSRDRSYEQYF	TGTGCCACCAGCAGAGATCGGAGCTACGAGCAGTACTTC
few	TRBJ1-6	TRBV9	NA	CASSVDALGDSPLHF	TGTGCCAGCAGCGTAGATGCTCTGGGGGATTCACCCCTCCACTTT
NA	TRBJ1-2	TRBV11-2	NA	CASSLMTGANYGYTF	TGTGCCAGCAGCTTGATGACAGGAGCTAACTATGGCTACACCTTC
NA	TRBJ2-7	TRBV29-1	NA	CSVQPNRDREQYF	TGCAGCGTTCAACCCAACCGGGACCGCGAGCAGTACTTC
NA	TRBJ2-5	TRBV4-1	NA	CASSQAGASSQETQYF	TGCGCCAGCAGCCAAGCGGGGGCGAGTTCCCAAGAGACCCAGTACTTC
NA	TRBJ2-5	TRBV7-9	NA	CASSPPMNQETQYF	TGTGCCAGCAGCCCCCCTATGAACCAAGAGACCCAGTACTTC
once	TRBJ1-2	TRBV2	NA	CASTRLHGYTF	TGTGCCAGCACCCGGCTGCATGGCTACACCTTC
NA	TRBJ2-2	TRBV4-2	NA	CASSPDLAYGELFF	TGTGCCAGCAGCCCGGACCTAGCGTACGGGGAGCTGTTTTTT
few	TRBJ1-1	TRBV29-1	NA	CSVDPYTEAFF	TGCAGCGTTGACCCATACACTGAAGCTTTCTTT
NA	TRBJ2-7	TRBV11-2	TRBD1	CASSLRATGTGSYEQYF	TGTGCCAGCAGCTTACGGGCAACCGGGACAGGGTCGTACGAGCAGTACTTC
NA	TRBJ2-1	TRBV11-2	NA	CASSLERGELGEQFF	TGTGCCAGCAGCTTAGAACGGGGAGAGCTTGGCGAGCAGTTCTTC
NA	TRBJ1-6	TRBV7-8	TRBD1	CASSRTLDRGTQYNSPLHF	TGTGCCAGCAGCCGCACCCTGGACAGGGGGACCCAATATAATTCACCCCTCCACTTT
NA	TRBJ1-5	TRBV12-5	NA	CASAVEGNQPQHF	TGTGCTAGCGCGGTTGAGGGCAATCAGCCCCAGCATTTT
NA	TRBJ1-4	TRBV10-3	NA	CATREDPNEKLFF	TGTGCCACCCGGGAGGACCCTAATGAAAAACTGTTTTTT
NA	TRBJ2-5	TRBV6-1	TRBD2	CASSEGTSGGKTQYF	TGTGCCAGCAGCGAAGGGACTAGCGGGGGGAAGACCCAGTACTTC
few	TRBJ2-1	TRBV7-2	NA	CASSLSGVAYNEQFF	TGTGCCAGCAGCTTATCAGGTGTCGCCTACAATGAGCAGTTCTTC